The present T cell receptor (beta chain) was sequenced within a study of OX40 agonist ivuxolimab in advanced cancers. Points from the study as a whole: CD4+ T cells averaged fewer expanded clones than CD8+ T cells. Specificity for antigen went undetermined in the expanded peripheral T cells.

Sequencing used immunoSEQ multiplex PCR; TCRdb keeps in-frame clones, though not all of them. This sample has approximately 90,000 clones, with roughly nine tenths found just once. Prior autoimmune disease or systemic immunosuppression barred patients. The CDR3 contains 11 residues. Germline V gene sequence: CDR1 SGHTA, CDR2 FQGNSA. V shed 8 bases and J shed 3 bases, with 7 bases lying between them. As for this clone: Its antigen is not identified.

The rearrangement uses TRBV7-2 and TRBJ1-2; D remains ambiguous. The source is an adult with an advanced solid tumor such as melanoma, head and neck, liver or kidney cancer. Sample: CD4+ or CD8+ T cells sorted from blood, taken in a trial of the OX40 agonist ivuxolimab. In DNA form, the CDR3 reads TGTGCCAGCTCGATCTACTATGGCTACACCTTC. It encodes CASSIYYGYTF. Complete variable domain (other parts from reference TRBV7-2 and TRBJ1-2): GAGVSQSPSNKVTEKGKDVELRCDPISGHTALYWYRQSLGQGLEFLIYFQGNSAPDKSGLPSDRFSAERTGGSVSTLTIQRTQQEDSAVYLCASSIYYGYTFGSGTRLTVV.